This T cell receptor beta chain was obtained from a study of CD4 T cells in relation to SARS-CoV-2 and coronaviruses. CD4+ T cells from unexposed donors were obtained before the COVID-19 pandemic (2011-2018). CD4+ T cells were isolated from the cells after 10 days of culture. PBMCs were plated at roughly 2.1 million per well in IL-2-containing medium. Remarks on this clone: The target antigen is unknown.

Losses at the gene ends were 1 base for V and 8 bases for J; bases not matched to a gene: 6. The germline gives CDR1 SGHTA, CDR2 FQGNSA. The CDR3 is 14 amino acids. Clones were sequenced by immunoSEQ multiplex PCR, and TCRdb holds only the in-frame ones, with some missing. The table has over 20,000 clones, 75% seen once. Sequencing used CD4+ T cells from PBMCs, cultured in vitro. This TCR was sampled from a human donor in good health. The rearrangement joins TRBV7-2 to TRBJ1-2, with TRBD1 matching over 8 bases. CDR3 coding DNA: TGTGCCAGCAGCTTAGTCTCCACAGGGGGAGGCTACACCTTC. It specifies CASSLVSTGGGYTF.